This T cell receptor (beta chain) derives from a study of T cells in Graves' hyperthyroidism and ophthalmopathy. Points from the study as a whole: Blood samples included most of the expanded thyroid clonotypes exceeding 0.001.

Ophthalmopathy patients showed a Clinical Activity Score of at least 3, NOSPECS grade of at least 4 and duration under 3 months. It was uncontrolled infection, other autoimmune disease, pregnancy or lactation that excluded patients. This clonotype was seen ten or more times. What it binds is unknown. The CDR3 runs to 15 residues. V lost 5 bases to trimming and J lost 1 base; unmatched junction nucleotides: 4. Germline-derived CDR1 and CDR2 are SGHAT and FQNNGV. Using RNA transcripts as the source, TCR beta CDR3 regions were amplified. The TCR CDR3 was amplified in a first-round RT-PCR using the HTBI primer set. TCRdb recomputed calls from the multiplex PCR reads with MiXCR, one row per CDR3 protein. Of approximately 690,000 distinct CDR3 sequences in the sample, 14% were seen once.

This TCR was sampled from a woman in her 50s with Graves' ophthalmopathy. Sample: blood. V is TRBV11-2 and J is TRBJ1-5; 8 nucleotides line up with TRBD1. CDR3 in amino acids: CASSVDRGSNQPQHF. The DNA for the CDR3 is TGTGCCAGCAGCGTTGACAGGGGCAGCAATCAGCCCCAGCATTTT.